This paragraph covers one T cell receptor beta chain sequence. Its specificity is not known. This entry is derived from a study of shared clonotypes between healthy human individuals. Study information: The people who gave samples were a couple of women and three men aged 18 to 49. Study-level results: Generation probability values for non-shared clonotypes were lower than those for clonotypes shared by all four donors.

Trimming took 6 bases from V and 6 from J, leaving 15 bases between them. The CDR3 runs to 13 residues. Germline V gene lookup returns CDR1 MNHEY and CDR2 SVGAGI. A CD45RA-negative memory subset and a CD45RA+ naive subset were separated from the CD4+ cells. Investigators spread the genomic DNA of each subset evenly over several immunoSEQ plates. Profiled with immunoSEQ multiplex PCR; TCRdb holds only in-frame clones, not every one. The sample records roughly 1,000,000 clones, about four fifths being singletons. Specimen: memory CD4+ T cells from PBMCs. Subset: CD45RA-negative fraction. This sequence was found in a man aged 18 to 30 in good health. Some clones in this sample may be carry-over from other donors' samples. The rearrangement links TRBV6-5 to TRBJ2-7; tentatively, D is TRBD2 (6 bases). The CDR3: CASRSRPGVEQYF. The CDR3 region has the DNA TGTGCCAGCAGATCAAGACCGGGAGTCGAGCAGTACTTC.